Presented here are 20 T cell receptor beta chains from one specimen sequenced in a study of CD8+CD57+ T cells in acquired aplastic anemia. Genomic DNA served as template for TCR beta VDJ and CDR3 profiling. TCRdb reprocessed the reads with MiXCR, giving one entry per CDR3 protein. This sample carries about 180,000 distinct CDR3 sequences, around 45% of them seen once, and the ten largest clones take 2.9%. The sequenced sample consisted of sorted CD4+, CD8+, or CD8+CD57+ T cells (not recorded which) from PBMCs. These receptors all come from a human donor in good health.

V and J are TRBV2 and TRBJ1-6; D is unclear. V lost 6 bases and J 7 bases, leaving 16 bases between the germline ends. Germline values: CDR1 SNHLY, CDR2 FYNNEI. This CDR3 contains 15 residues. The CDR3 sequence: CASSQDVGGNSPLHF. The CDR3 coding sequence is TGTGCCAGCAGCCAAGATGTGGGTGGGAATTCACCCCTCCACTTT. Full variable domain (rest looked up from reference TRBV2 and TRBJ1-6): EPEVTQTPSHQVTQMGQEVILRCVPISNHLYFYWYRQILGQKVEFLVSFYNNEISEKSEIFDDQFSVERPDGSNFTLKIRSTKLEDSAMYFCASSQDVGGNSPLHFGNGTRLTVT.

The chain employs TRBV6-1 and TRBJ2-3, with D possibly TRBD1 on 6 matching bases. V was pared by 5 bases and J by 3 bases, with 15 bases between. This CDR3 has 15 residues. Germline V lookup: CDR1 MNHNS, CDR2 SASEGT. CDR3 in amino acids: CASSPGHRATDTQYF. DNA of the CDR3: TGTGCCAGCAGTCCGGGACATCGGGCGACAGATACGCAGTATTTT.

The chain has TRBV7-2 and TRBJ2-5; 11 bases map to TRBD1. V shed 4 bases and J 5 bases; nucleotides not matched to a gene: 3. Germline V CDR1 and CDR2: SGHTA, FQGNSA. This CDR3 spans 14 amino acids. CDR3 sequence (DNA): TGTGCCAGCAGCTGGAGGACAGGGGGCGAGACCCAGTACTTC. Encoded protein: CASSWRTGGETQYF.

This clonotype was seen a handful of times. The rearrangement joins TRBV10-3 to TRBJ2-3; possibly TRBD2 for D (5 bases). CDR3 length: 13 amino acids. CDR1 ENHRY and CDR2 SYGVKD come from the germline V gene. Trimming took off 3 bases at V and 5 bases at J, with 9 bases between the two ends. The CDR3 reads CAISERAVDTQYF. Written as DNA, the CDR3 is TGTGCCATCAGTGAAAGAGCGGTAGATACGCAGTATTTT.

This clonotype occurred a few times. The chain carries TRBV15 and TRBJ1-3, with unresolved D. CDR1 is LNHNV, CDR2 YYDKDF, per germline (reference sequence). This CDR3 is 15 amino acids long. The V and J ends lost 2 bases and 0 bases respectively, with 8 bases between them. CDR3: CATSRNPYSGNTIYF. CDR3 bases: TGTGCCACCAGCAGAAATCCTTACTCTGGAAACACCATATATTTT.

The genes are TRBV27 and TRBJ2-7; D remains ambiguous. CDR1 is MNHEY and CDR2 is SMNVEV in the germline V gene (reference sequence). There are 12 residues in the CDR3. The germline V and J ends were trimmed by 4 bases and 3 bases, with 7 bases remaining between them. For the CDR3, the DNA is TGTGCCAGCAGTTCCCTCAGCTACGAGCAGTACTTC. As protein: CASSSLSYEQYF.

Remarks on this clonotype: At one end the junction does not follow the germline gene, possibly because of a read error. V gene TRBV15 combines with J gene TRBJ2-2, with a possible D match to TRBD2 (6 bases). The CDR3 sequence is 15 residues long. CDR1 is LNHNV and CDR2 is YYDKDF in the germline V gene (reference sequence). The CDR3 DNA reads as TGTGCCACCGGCACTAGAGGAGGGAACACCGGGGAGCTGTTATTT. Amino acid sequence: CATGTRGGNTGELLF.

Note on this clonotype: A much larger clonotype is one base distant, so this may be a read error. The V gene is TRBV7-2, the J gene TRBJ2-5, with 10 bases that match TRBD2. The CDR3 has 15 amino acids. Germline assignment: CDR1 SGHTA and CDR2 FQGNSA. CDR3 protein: CASSPSGRAGETQHF. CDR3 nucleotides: TGTGCCAGCAGCCCCAGCGGGAGGGCCGGCGAGACCCAGCACTTC.

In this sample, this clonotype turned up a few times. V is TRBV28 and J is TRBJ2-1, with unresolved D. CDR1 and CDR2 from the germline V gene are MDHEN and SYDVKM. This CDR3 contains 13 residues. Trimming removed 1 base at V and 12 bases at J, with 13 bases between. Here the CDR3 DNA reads TGTGCCAGCAGTTTATATCGAGTTTATGCGCAGTTCTTC. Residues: CASSLYRVYAQFF. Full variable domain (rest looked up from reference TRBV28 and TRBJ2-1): DVKVTQSSRYLVKRTGEKVFLECVQDMDHENMFWYRQDPGLGLRLIYFSYDVKMKEKGDIPEGYSVSREKKERFSLILESASTNQTSMYLCASSLYRVYAQFFGPGTRLTVL.

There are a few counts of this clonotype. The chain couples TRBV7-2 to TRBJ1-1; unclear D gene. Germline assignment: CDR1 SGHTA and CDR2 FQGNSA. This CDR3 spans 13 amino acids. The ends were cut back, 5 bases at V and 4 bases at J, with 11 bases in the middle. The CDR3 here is CASSGRVSTEAFF. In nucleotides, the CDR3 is TGTGCCAGCAGCGGGAGGGTGTCCACTGAAGCTTTCTTT. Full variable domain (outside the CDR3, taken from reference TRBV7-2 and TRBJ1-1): GAGVSQSPSNKVTEKGKDVELRCDPISGHTALYWYRQSLGQGLEFLIYFQGNSAPDKSGLPSDRFSAERTGGSVSTLTIQRTQQEDSAVYLCASSGRVSTEAFFGQGTRLTVV.

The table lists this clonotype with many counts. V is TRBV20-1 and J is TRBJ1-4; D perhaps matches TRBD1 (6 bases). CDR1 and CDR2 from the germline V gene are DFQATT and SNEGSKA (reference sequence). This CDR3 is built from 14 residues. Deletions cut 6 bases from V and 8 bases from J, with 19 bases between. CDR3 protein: CSARSGGAYEKLFF. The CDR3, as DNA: TGCAGTGCGAGATCGGGGGGCGCTTACGAAAAACTGTTTTTT.

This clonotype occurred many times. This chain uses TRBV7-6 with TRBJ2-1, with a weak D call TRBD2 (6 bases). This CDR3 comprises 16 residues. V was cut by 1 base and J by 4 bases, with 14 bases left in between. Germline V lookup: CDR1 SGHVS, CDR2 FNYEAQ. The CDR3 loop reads CASSLETTSRYNEQFF. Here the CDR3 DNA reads TGTGCCAGCAGCTTAGAGACCACTAGCCGGTACAATGAGCAGTTCTTC.

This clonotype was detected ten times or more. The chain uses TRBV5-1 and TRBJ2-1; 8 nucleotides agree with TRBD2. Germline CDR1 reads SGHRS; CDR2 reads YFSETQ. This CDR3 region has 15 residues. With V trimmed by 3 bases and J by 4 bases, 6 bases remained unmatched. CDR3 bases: TGCGCCAGCAGCTCCAGCAGCGGGAGTTACAATGAGCAGTTCTTC. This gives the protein CASSSSSGSYNEQFF.

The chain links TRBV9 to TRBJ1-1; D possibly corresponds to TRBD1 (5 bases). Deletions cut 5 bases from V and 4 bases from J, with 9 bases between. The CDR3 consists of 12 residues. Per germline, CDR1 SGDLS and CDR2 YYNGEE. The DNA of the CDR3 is TGTGCCAGCAGGGAGAGGGGCACTGAAGCTTTCTTT. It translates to CASRERGTEAFF.

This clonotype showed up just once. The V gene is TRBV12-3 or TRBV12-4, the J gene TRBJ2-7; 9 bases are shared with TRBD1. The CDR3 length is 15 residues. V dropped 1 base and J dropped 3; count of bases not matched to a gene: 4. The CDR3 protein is CASSLGTGANYEQYF. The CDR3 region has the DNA TGTGCCAGCAGTTTAGGGACAGGGGCAAACTACGAGCAGTACTTC.

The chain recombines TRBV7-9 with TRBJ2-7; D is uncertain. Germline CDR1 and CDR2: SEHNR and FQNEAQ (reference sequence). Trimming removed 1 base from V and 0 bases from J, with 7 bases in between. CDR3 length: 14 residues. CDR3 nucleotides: TGTGCCAGCAGCTTAGGGCTAGACTCCTACGAGCAGTACTTC. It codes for CASSLGLDSYEQYF.

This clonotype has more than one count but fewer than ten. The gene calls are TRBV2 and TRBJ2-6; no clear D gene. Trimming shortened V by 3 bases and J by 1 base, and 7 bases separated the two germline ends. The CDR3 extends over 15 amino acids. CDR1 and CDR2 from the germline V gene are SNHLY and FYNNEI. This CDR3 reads CASSDWGSGANVLTF. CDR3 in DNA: TGTGCCAGCAGTGATTGGGGTTCTGGGGCCAACGTCCTGACTTTC.

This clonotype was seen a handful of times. CDR3 DNA: TGTGCCAGCAGCACGACAGGGTACGGCGAGCAGTACTTC. This sequence encodes CASSTTGYGEQYF. The V call is TRBV7-6, the J call TRBJ2-7; 7 bases are shared with TRBD1. V lost 5 bases to trimming and J lost 6 bases; unmatched junction nucleotides: 7. The CDR3 extends over 13 amino acids. The germline gives CDR1 SGHVS, CDR2 FNYEAQ.

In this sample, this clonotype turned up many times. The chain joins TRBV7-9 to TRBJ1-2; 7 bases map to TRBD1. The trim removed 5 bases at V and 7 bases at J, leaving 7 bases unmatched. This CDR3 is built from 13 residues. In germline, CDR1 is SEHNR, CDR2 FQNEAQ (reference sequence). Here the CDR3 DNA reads TGTGCCAGCAGCCGCGACAGGGTCGGTGGCTACACCTTC. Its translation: CASSRDRVGGYTF.

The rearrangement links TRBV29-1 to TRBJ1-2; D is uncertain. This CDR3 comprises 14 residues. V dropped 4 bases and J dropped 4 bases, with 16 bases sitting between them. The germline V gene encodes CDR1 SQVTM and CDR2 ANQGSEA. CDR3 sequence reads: CSVVSQPFVYGYTF. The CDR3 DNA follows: TGCAGCGTTGTTAGCCAGCCGTTCGTCTATGGCTACACCTTC.